The T cell receptor (beta chain) described here comes from a study of CXCR3-negative and CXCR3-positive naive CD8 T cells. CDR1 is SGHTA and CDR2 is FQGTGA in the germline V gene. This CDR3 has 14 residues. The libraries of TRB cDNA were constructed through 5' RACE using UMI labels. One entry per CDR3 protein, without DNA, is what TCRdb gives after re-calling the 5' RACE reads. Seen in this sample are around 61,000 distinct CDR3 sequences; the ten most common clones hold 0.71%. Remarks on this clonotype: What it binds is not known.

Overall study findings and caveats: CXCR3-positive naive cells carried more hydrophobic TRB CDR3s than CXCR3-negative naive cells did.

Sequencing was done on a sample of naive CXCR3+ CD8+ T cells from blood. As for subset: CD45RO-CCR7+CD27+CD95- naive CD8+ T cells expressing CXCR3 (TNR3+). The TCR comes from a human donor in good health. Some clones in this sample may be carry-over from other donors' samples. The rearrangement uses TRBV7-3 and TRBJ2-3. CDR3: CASSISGSTDTQYF.